A selection of T cell receptor beta chains follows, all from one sample in a study of shared clonotypes between healthy human individuals. The data were produced by immunoSEQ multiplex PCR, yet TCRdb's version contains in-frame clones alone and is incomplete. This sample yields around 350,000 clones, of which around 67% are seen a single time; 8% to 13% belongs to the top ten. The sequencing input was memory CD4+ T cells sorted from blood. Every receptor here comes from a man aged 30 to 39 in good health. Both conserved end residues are part of each CDR3. Fields, in order: J gene, V gene, clone size, D gene, CDR3 protein, CDR3 DNA. D genes are given only for firm matches. Rows may omit the clone size; those that give it use once, few, many or a size class.

j_call: TRBJ2-7; v_call: TRBV29-1; clone_size: few; d_call: TRBD2; cdr3_aa: CSVMTGAGVSLEQYF; cdr3_nt: TGCAGCGTTATGACGGGAGCGGGAGTTTCCCTCGAGCAGTACTTC
j_call: TRBJ2-3; v_call: TRBV19; clone_size: NA; d_call: TRBD2; cdr3_aa: CASSILAGATTDTQYF; cdr3_nt: TGTGCCAGTAGTATTCTAGCGGGAGCAACCACAGATACGCAGTATTTT
j_call: TRBJ1-2; v_call: TRBV27; clone_size: few; d_call: NA; cdr3_aa: CASSLAGYRNYGYTF; cdr3_nt: TGTGCCAGCAGTTTAGCAGGGTATAGGAACTATGGCTACACCTTC
j_call: TRBJ1-2; v_call: TRBV6-5; clone_size: many; d_call: NA; cdr3_aa: CASSYADSPVRGYTF; cdr3_nt: TGTGCCAGCAGTTACGCCGACAGCCCTGTGCGCGGCTACACCTTC
j_call: TRBJ2-1; v_call: TRBV7-7; clone_size: NA; d_call: NA; cdr3_aa: CASSLGFVNEQFF; cdr3_nt: TGTGCCAGCAGCTTAGGGTTTGTCAATGAGCAGTTCTTC
j_call: TRBJ2-3; v_call: TRBV11-2; clone_size: NA; d_call: NA; cdr3_aa: CASSVRDTQYF; cdr3_nt: TGTGCCAGCAGCGTCAGAGATACGCAGTATTTT
j_call: TRBJ2-2; v_call: TRBV11-2; clone_size: NA; d_call: TRBD2; cdr3_aa: CASSRTSIFTGELFF; cdr3_nt: TGTGCCAGCAGCCGGACTAGCATTTTCACCGGGGAGCTGTTTTTT
j_call: TRBJ2-7; v_call: TRBV11-2; clone_size: NA; d_call: NA; cdr3_aa: CASSFAGHGSYEQYF; cdr3_nt: TGTGCCAGCAGCTTTGCGGGACACGGCTCCTACGAGCAGTACTTC
j_call: TRBJ1-2; v_call: TRBV11-2; clone_size: few; d_call: TRBD1; cdr3_aa: CASSSPDRASGYTF; cdr3_nt: TGTGCCAGCAGCTCGCCTGACAGGGCGAGTGGCTACACCTTC
j_call: TRBJ2-3; v_call: TRBV7-6; clone_size: NA; d_call: TRBD2; cdr3_aa: CASSHGTSGTDTQYF; cdr3_nt: TGTGCCAGCAGCCATGGGACTAGCGGCACAGATACGCAGTATTTT
j_call: TRBJ2-5; v_call: TRBV19; clone_size: NA; d_call: TRBD1; cdr3_aa: CASSMILPGGAETQYF; cdr3_nt: TGTGCCAGTAGTATGATTCTGCCAGGGGGCGCGGAGACCCAGTACTTC
j_call: TRBJ2-7; v_call: TRBV7-9; clone_size: NA; d_call: TRBD2; cdr3_aa: CASSSPKRAGEVYEQYF; cdr3_nt: TGTGCCAGCAGCTCCCCCAAGAGGGCGGGAGAGGTCTACGAGCAGTACTTC
j_call: TRBJ1-5; v_call: TRBV19; clone_size: NA; d_call: NA; cdr3_aa: CASRLTGTAGNQPQHF; cdr3_nt: TGTGCCAGTAGACTTACCGGGACGGCGGGGAATCAGCCCCAGCATTTT
j_call: TRBJ2-1; v_call: TRBV5-1; clone_size: NA; d_call: TRBD2; cdr3_aa: CASSPSGNPTYNEQFF; cdr3_nt: TGCGCCAGCAGCCCAAGCGGGAACCCGACCTACAATGAGCAGTTCTTC
j_call: TRBJ2-1; v_call: TRBV29-1; clone_size: NA; d_call: TRBD2; cdr3_aa: CSVVGGGRALNEQFF; cdr3_nt: TGCAGCGTTGTTGGCGGGGGGAGGGCGCTCAATGAGCAGTTCTTC
j_call: TRBJ2-7; v_call: TRBV7-7; clone_size: NA; d_call: TRBD1; cdr3_aa: CASSLRTGGYYEQYF; cdr3_nt: TGTGCCAGCAGCCTCCGGACAGGGGGCTACTACGAGCAGTACTTC
j_call: TRBJ2-3; v_call: TRBV5-4; clone_size: NA; d_call: NA; cdr3_aa: CASSPGDGTDTQYF; cdr3_nt: TGTGCCAGCAGCCCGGGGGACGGCACAGATACGCAGTATTTT
j_call: TRBJ2-7; v_call: TRBV5-6; clone_size: NA; d_call: NA; cdr3_aa: CASSPIQGSSYEQYF; cdr3_nt: TGTGCCAGCAGCCCTATCCAGGGGAGCTCCTACGAGCAGTACTTC
j_call: TRBJ2-5; v_call: TRBV18; clone_size: few; d_call: TRBD2; cdr3_aa: CASSIGLAGSQETQYF; cdr3_nt: TGTGCCAGCTCAATAGGACTAGCGGGATCCCAAGAGACCCAGTACTTC
j_call: TRBJ2-7; v_call: TRBV28; clone_size: NA; d_call: TRBD1; cdr3_aa: CASIGQGAYEQYF; cdr3_nt: TGTGCCAGCATCGGACAGGGGGCCTACGAGCAGTACTTC
j_call: TRBJ2-4; v_call: TRBV6-1; clone_size: few; d_call: TRBD2; cdr3_aa: CATTSGAIQYF; cdr3_nt: TGTGCCACCACTAGCGGCGCCATTCAGTACTTC
j_call: TRBJ2-1; v_call: TRBV25-1; clone_size: NA; d_call: NA; cdr3_aa: CASSDRGTQPSLYNEQFF; cdr3_nt: TGTGCCAGCAGTGATCGAGGGACACAACCGTCCCTTTACAATGAGCAGTTCTTC
j_call: TRBJ2-2; v_call: TRBV4-3; clone_size: NA; d_call: TRBD2; cdr3_aa: CASSQRLAVGNTGELFF; cdr3_nt: TGCGCCAGCAGCCAACGACTAGCGGTTGGAAACACCGGGGAGCTGTTTTTT
j_call: TRBJ2-2; v_call: TRBV6-5; clone_size: once; d_call: TRBD1; cdr3_aa: CASRLQGTGELFF; cdr3_nt: TGTGCCAGCAGACTACAGGGGACCGGGGAGCTGTTTTTT
j_call: TRBJ2-7; v_call: TRBV20-1; clone_size: NA; d_call: NA; cdr3_aa: CSAGGQYEQYF; cdr3_nt: TGCAGTGCTGGAGGACAGTACGAGCAGTACTTC
j_call: TRBJ2-1; v_call: TRBV28; clone_size: once; d_call: NA; cdr3_aa: CASSAQEQFF; cdr3_nt: TGTGCCAGCAGTGCACAAGAGCAGTTCTTC
j_call: TRBJ1-1; v_call: TRBV18; clone_size: once; d_call: TRBD1; cdr3_aa: CASSPLISGQGTEAFF; cdr3_nt: TGTGCCAGCTCACCATTGATCTCGGGACAGGGAACTGAAGCTTTCTTT
j_call: TRBJ2-1; v_call: TRBV11-3; clone_size: NA; d_call: NA; cdr3_aa: CASGPGGPYNEQFF; cdr3_nt: TGTGCCAGCGGACCTGGCGGGCCCTACAATGAGCAGTTCTTC
j_call: TRBJ2-1; v_call: TRBV2; clone_size: NA; d_call: NA; cdr3_aa: CASKGRGAYNEQFF; cdr3_nt: TGTGCCAGCAAGGGCAGGGGAGCCTACAATGAGCAGTTCTTC
j_call: TRBJ2-7; v_call: TRBV10-3; clone_size: NA; d_call: TRBD2; cdr3_aa: CAISASGGSYEQYF; cdr3_nt: TGTGCCATCAGTGCTAGCGGGGGGTCCTACGAGCAGTACTTC
j_call: TRBJ2-3; v_call: TRBV10-1; clone_size: NA; d_call: NA; cdr3_aa: CASSQIPSDTQYF; cdr3_nt: TGCGCCAGCAGCCAGATCCCGTCGGATACGCAGTATTTT
j_call: TRBJ1-1; v_call: TRBV19; clone_size: NA; d_call: TRBD1; cdr3_aa: CASSHRGYTEAFF; cdr3_nt: TGTGCCAGTAGCCACAGGGGTTACACTGAAGCTTTCTTT